A single sample is the source of the 30 T cell receptor beta chains below, sequenced in a study of blood T cell repertoires in COVID-19. Method: immunoSEQ multiplex PCR; TCRdb's copy keeps in-frame clones and lacks some. The sample records 150,000 to 200,000 clones, 85% being singletons. The specimen sequenced was peripheral blood. These receptors were taken from a human donor with acute or convalescent COVID-19. The donor label of this sample is uncertain.

This chain joins TRBV5-1 and TRBJ2-1; 7 bases are shared with TRBD2. The CDR3 spans 17 residues. V trimming: 1 base; J trimming: 0 bases; junction bases outside the gene matches: 7. Germline V lookup: CDR1 SGHRS, CDR2 YFSETQ. In DNA, the CDR3 is TGCGCCAGCAGCTTGACCCGCGGGGGAAGCTCCTACAATGAGCAGTTCTTC. Its protein is CASSLTRGGSSYNEQFF. Full variable domain (missing parts from reference TRBV5-1 and TRBJ2-1): KAGVTQTPRYLIKTRGQQVTLSCSPISGHRSVSWYQQTPGQGLQFLFEYFSETQRNKGNFPGRFSGRQFSNSRSEMNVSTLELGDSALYLCASSLTRGGSSYNEQFFGPGTRLTVL.

This chain's CDR3 is CASSYLESSYNSPLHF. As DNA, the CDR3 is TGTGCCAGCAGTTACCTGGAGAGCTCCTATAATTCACCCCTCCACTTT. The genes are TRBV6-2 or TRBV6-3 and TRBJ1-6, with D hard to call. Germline V lookup: CDR1 MNHEY, CDR2 SVGEGT. This CDR3 is built from 16 residues. The V gene lost 2 bases and the J gene lost 0 bases, with 8 bases spanning the gap.

This rearrangement joins TRBV30 to TRBJ1-2; perhaps TRBD1 as D (6 bases). The CDR3 sequence is 16 residues long. CDR1 and CDR2 (germline): GTSNPN, SVGIG (reference sequence). The V end was cut by 4 bases, the J end by 0 bases, with 18 bases between. CDR3 in amino acids: CAWIGQTLLANYGYTF. The CDR3, as DNA: TGTGCCTGGATTGGACAGACTCTTTTAGCTAACTATGGCTACACCTTC.

In its sample, this clone was seen once. The V call is TRBV5-8, the J call TRBJ2-5, with TRBD2 identical over 9 bases. Germline V CDR1 and CDR2: SGHTS, YDEGEE. The CDR3 runs 15 residues. Trimming removed 0 bases from V and 4 bases from J; junction bases left unmatched: 4. CDR3 in amino acids: CASSLGLAGSETQYF. The CDR3 DNA reads TGTGCCAGCAGCTTGGGGCTAGCGGGGTCAGAGACCCAGTACTTC. The full variable domain, in which reference TRBV5-8 and TRBJ2-5 provide the parts outside the CDR3, is EAGVTQSPTHLIKTRGQQATLRCSPISGHTSVYWYQQALGLGLQFLLWYDEGEERNRGNFPPRFSGRQFPNYSSELNVNALELEDSALYLCASSLGLAGSETQYFGPGTRLLVL.

This clone was counted only a few times. The rearrangement joins TRBV4-1 to TRBJ1-1; the D gene is possibly TRBD1 (6 bases). Germline CDR1 and CDR2: MGHRA and YSYEKL. The V and J ends lost 4 bases and 4 bases respectively, with 19 bases between them. The CDR3 has 16 amino acids. In DNA form, the CDR3 reads TGCGCCAGCAGCCGTACCATCACCAGGGGCTCCACTGAAGCTTTCTTT. This sequence encodes CASSRTITRGSTEAFF.

This clone was recorded once. The chain has TRBV28 and TRBJ1-5; D is unclear. V was trimmed by 6 bases and J by 5 bases, leaving 20 bases between them. The germline CDR1 and CDR2 sequences are MDHEN and SYDVKM. The CDR3 extends over 16 amino acids. The CDR3 DNA is TGTGCCAGCAGGACCGGCCCTGGGCTTTCGTATCAGCCCCAGCATTTT. Amino acid sequence: CASRTGPGLSYQPQHF.

The CDR3 DNA sequence: TGTGCCAGCAGCCTACCATTGCTGAACACTGAAGCTTTCTTT. Translation: CASSLPLLNTEAFF. V usage is TRBV7-2 and J usage is TRBJ1-1; D call uncertain. The germline V gene has CDR1 SGHTA and CDR2 FQGNSA. CDR3 length: 14 amino acids. Deletions cut 5 bases from V and 0 bases from J, with 10 bases between.

In this sample, this clone turned up once. The chain links TRBV4-1 to TRBJ2-4, with 9 positions matching TRBD1. Germline V gene data show CDR1 as MGHRA and CDR2 as YSYEKL. The CDR3 totals 17 residues. V was pared by 1 base and J by 1 base, with 5 bases of the junction left unmatched. CDR3 in amino acids: CASSQGGQGRAKNIQYF. CDR3 in DNA: TGCGCCAGCAGCCAAGGGGGACAGGGAAGGGCCAAAAACATTCAGTACTTC.

This clone came up a few times. V is TRBV19 and J is TRBJ1-4, with D uncertain. Germline CDR1 reads LNHDA; CDR2 reads SQIVND (reference sequence). The V end lost 7 bases, the J end lost 2 bases, and 11 bases lay between the germline ends. The length of the CDR3 is 14 residues. The CDR3 coding sequence is TGTGCCAGTACCACACAGTCCACTAATGAAAAACTGTTTTTT. Protein sequence: CASTTQSTNEKLFF.

This chain uses TRBV6-5 with TRBJ1-2; D perhaps matches TRBD1 (6 bases). The CDR3 runs to 12 residues. Trimming took 9 bases from V and 8 from J, leaving 16 bases between them. Germline V gene sequence: CDR1 MNHEY, CDR2 SVGAGI. The CDR3 sequence: CARLDSLEGYTF. CDR3 sequence (DNA): TGTGCCAGACTGGACAGTTTGGAAGGCTACACCTTC.

The DNA of the CDR3 is TGTGCCAGCACCTACGAAGGGGGCAGCAATCAGCCCCAGCATTTT. Translation: CASTYEGGSNQPQHF. This sequence joins TRBV2 and TRBJ1-5; 7 nucleotides match TRBD1. CDR3 length: 15 residues. Germline CDR1 is SNHLY and CDR2 is FYNNEI. Trimming took 7 bases from V and 1 from J; bases not matched to a gene: 7.

This chain links TRBV5-1 with TRBJ2-5; D might be TRBD1 (6 bases). Germline V CDR1 and CDR2: SGHRS, YFSETQ. The CDR3 is made up of 14 amino acids. V was pared by 5 bases and J by 2 bases, with 13 bases between. The CDR3 is CASRRTGTQETQYF. In DNA, the CDR3 is TGCGCCAGCAGACGGACCGGGACACAAGAGACCCAGTACTTC.

V usage is TRBV10-2 and J usage is TRBJ1-1; D is unclear. There are 14 residues in the CDR3. The germline V and J ends were trimmed by 10 bases and 0 bases, with 15 bases remaining between them. Germline-derived CDR1 and CDR2 are WSHSY and SAAADI. CDR3 sequence: CATSKGGVNTEAFF. Here the CDR3 DNA reads TGCGCCACTTCTAAAGGCGGGGTGAACACTGAAGCTTTCTTT.

This clone was picked up one time. J is TRBJ1-1 and V is TRBV2, with D perhaps TRBD1 (5 bases). There are 13 residues in the CDR3. V lost 6 bases and J 14 bases, leaving 22 bases between the germline ends. Germline loops: CDR1 SNHLY, CDR2 FYNNEI. The CDR3 protein is CASSATGPGKGFF. In nucleotides, the CDR3 is TGTGCCAGCAGCGCAACCGGGCCCGGAAAGGGGTTCTTT.

The chain has TRBV27 and TRBJ2-2; the D gene is possibly TRBD2 (6 bases). V gave up 3 bases and J gave up 5 bases, with 7 bases separating them. This CDR3 comprises 13 residues. Germline V gene sequence: CDR1 MNHEY, CDR2 SMNVEV (reference sequence). The CDR3, as DNA: TGTGCCAGCAGTTTGACTAGAACCGGGGAGCTGTTTTTT. Its protein is CASSLTRTGELFF.

The chain links TRBV9 to TRBJ1-2, with 8 bases lining up with TRBD1. V was clipped by 3 bases and J by 4 bases; unmatched bases: 11. CDR3 length equals 16 residues. Per germline, CDR1 SGDLS and CDR2 YYNGEE. CDR3 sequence (DNA): TGTGCCAGCAGCGCCGGACAGGGAATGGGGGCCTATGGCTACACCTTC. This codes for CASSAGQGMGAYGYTF.

This sequence joins TRBV2 and TRBJ2-7; the match to TRBD2 covers 14 bases. Per germline, CDR1 SNHLY and CDR2 FYNNEI. J gave up 1 base and V 6 bases, and 2 bases lay outside the gene matches. The CDR3 contains 15 residues. The CDR3 spells CASRWTSGGSYEQYF. In nucleotides, the CDR3 is TGTGCCAGCAGATGGACTAGCGGGGGGTCCTACGAGCAGTACTTC.

This chain joins TRBV7-7 and TRBJ2-1; 7 nucleotides match TRBD2. The CDR3 has 15 residues. V trimming: 2 bases; J trimming: 6 bases; junction bases outside the gene matches: 7. Germline assignment: CDR1 SSHAT and CDR2 FNYEAQ (reference sequence). DNA for the CDR3: TGTGCCAGCAGCTTAATAGGACCGGGAGGCAATGAGCAGTTCTTC. Translation gives CASSLIGPGGNEQFF.

The chain recombines TRBV11-1 with TRBJ1-6; possibly TRBD1 for D (6 bases). The CDR3 spans 14 residues. The V end lost 2 bases, the J end lost 10 bases, and 12 bases lay between the germline ends. The germline gives CDR1 SGHAT, CDR2 FQDESV (reference sequence). The DNA for the CDR3 is TGTGCCAGCAGCTTAAAACAGGGTGGGTCACCCCTCCACTTT. Encoded protein: CASSLKQGGSPLHF.

The chain has TRBV3-1 (or the pseudogene TRBV3-2) and TRBJ2-7; maybe TRBD1 (6 bases). This CDR3 is 14 amino acids long. Trimming removed 5 bases at V and 3 bases at J, with 14 bases between. Germline lookup yields CDR1 LGHDT and CDR2 YNNKEL (reference sequence). The CDR3 nucleotides are TGTGCCAGCAGCTCTAACAGGGCAAGCTACGAGCAGTACTTC. It yields the protein CASSSNRASYEQYF.

The chain combines TRBV19 with TRBJ2-3, with 11 nucleotides matching TRBD2. CDR3 length: 19 amino acids. The V and J ends lost 9 bases and 1 base, in that order; junction bases with no gene match: 18. Germline-derived CDR1 and CDR2 are LNHDA and SQIVND (reference sequence). The CDR3 nucleotides read TGTGCCAGCCGATCTAGACTAGCGGGACCCATTGGGGGCACAGATACGCAGTATTTT. The encoded protein is CASRSRLAGPIGGTDTQYF.

The chain recombines TRBV2 with TRBJ1-6, with 7 bases identical to TRBD1. The length of the CDR3 is 14 residues. The V gene end was trimmed by 8 bases and the J gene end by 7 bases; junction bases not matched to a gene: 8. Germline V gene lookup returns CDR1 SNHLY and CDR2 FYNNEI. The CDR3 DNA reads TGTGCCAGCGGAATTCTGACAGGGAATTCACCCCTCCACTTT. Translation: CASGILTGNSPLHF. Supplemented by reference TRBV2 and TRBJ1-6, the full variable domain reads EPEVTQTPSHQVTQMGQEVILRCVPISNHLYFYWYRQILGQKVEFLVSFYNNEISEKSEIFDDQFSVERPDGSNFTLKIRSTKLEDSAMYFCASGILTGNSPLHFGNGTRLTVT.

This sequence joins TRBV30 and TRBJ1-5, with TRBD1 identical over 7 bases. With 0 bases clipped from V and 3 bases from J, the junction kept 5 bases outside the gene matches. CDR3 length: 15 amino acids. The V gene's germline CDR1 is GTSNPN and CDR2 SVGIG (reference sequence). CDR3 DNA sequence: TGTGCCTGGAGTGTACCGGACAGGTACAATCAGCCCCAGCATTTT. It yields the protein CAWSVPDRYNQPQHF.

The chain joins TRBV7-8 to TRBJ2-7; 11 bases map to TRBD2. The CDR3 loop spans 16 amino acids. Per the germline V gene, CDR1 is SGHVS and CDR2 is FQNEAQ. Losses at the gene ends were 5 bases for V and 4 bases for J; bases not matched to a gene: 10. The CDR3 DNA sequence: TGTGCCAGCAGCCCCCGGACTAGCGGGTTAGCTTACGAGCAGTACTTC. Protein sequence: CASSPRTSGLAYEQYF.

V gene TRBV5-1 combines with J gene TRBJ1-4; D unresolved. The germline V and J ends were trimmed by 1 base and 2 bases, with 12 bases remaining between them. There are 16 residues in the CDR3. Per the germline V gene, CDR1 is SGHRS and CDR2 is YFSETQ. The DNA for the CDR3 is TGCGCCAGCAGCTTGATGGGCACCTCTACTAATGAAAAACTGTTTTTT. Its protein product is CASSLMGTSTNEKLFF.

This chain joins TRBV14 and TRBJ1-3; unclear D gene. V was pared by 3 bases and J by 0 bases, with 6 bases between. The length of the CDR3 is 14 residues. Germline values: CDR1 SGHDN, CDR2 FVKESK. CDR3 DNA sequence: TGTGCCAGCAGCCACCCGGGCTCTGGAAACACCATATATTTT. Its protein product is CASSHPGSGNTIYF.

This clone was recorded once. The chain carries TRBV28 and TRBJ1-4; D might be TRBD1 (6 bases). This CDR3 comprises 15 residues. Deletions cut 3 bases from V and 3 bases from J, with 11 bases between. In germline, CDR1 is MDHEN, CDR2 SYDVKM. CDR3 protein: CASSFTRGANEKLFF. CDR3 nucleotide sequence: TGTGCCAGCAGTTTCACCAGGGGAGCTAATGAAAAACTGTTTTTT.

The chain employs TRBV6-5 and TRBJ1-2; D is undetermined. This CDR3 contains 14 residues. Germline V gene data show CDR1 as MNHEY and CDR2 as SVGAGI. The ends were cut back, 8 bases at V and 1 base at J, with 14 bases in the middle. The CDR3 region has the DNA TGTGCCAGCCGTCATGACTCGTTTAACTATGGCTACACCTTC. Its translation is CASRHDSFNYGYTF.

This clone has only a few counts. The V and J genes are TRBV2 and TRBJ1-4, with TRBD1 matching 7 bases. The CDR3 loop spans 15 amino acids. J gave up 5 bases and V 5 bases, and 8 bases lay outside the gene matches. The germline gives CDR1 SNHLY, CDR2 FYNNEI. The CDR3 loop is CASSLPTGMNEKLFF. The CDR3 DNA sequence: TGTGCCAGCAGTCTCCCGACAGGGATGAATGAAAAACTGTTTTTT.

The V and J genes are TRBV10-2 and TRBJ1-5; D is uncertain. Germline V gene data show CDR1 as WSHSY and CDR2 as SAAADI. The CDR3 contains 12 residues. V was clipped by 6 bases and J by 4 bases, with 7 bases between them. The CDR3: CASSAGNQPQHF. The CDR3 DNA sequence: TGCGCCAGCAGCGCAGGAAATCAGCCCCAGCATTTT.